This T cell receptor beta chain was retrieved from a study of control samples from healthy donors and cancer patients. This clone was seen just once. Some clones are missing from TCRdb's copy, which holds only in-frame ones; the method was immunoSEQ multiplex PCR. The repertoire holds roughly 160,000 clones, with roughly 95% as singletons. Trimming removed 3 bases from V and 3 bases from J, with 6 bases in between. This CDR3 spans 11 amino acids. The germline gives CDR1 DFQATT, CDR2 SNEGSKA (reference sequence). J is TRBJ2-7 and V is TRBV20-1; D gene unclear. This receptor was obtained from a woman between 25 and 40 years old in good health. Sequences were obtained from blood. DNA for the CDR3: TGCAGTGCTAGGTCCGTCTACGAGCAGTACTTC. Translation gives CSARSVYEQYF.